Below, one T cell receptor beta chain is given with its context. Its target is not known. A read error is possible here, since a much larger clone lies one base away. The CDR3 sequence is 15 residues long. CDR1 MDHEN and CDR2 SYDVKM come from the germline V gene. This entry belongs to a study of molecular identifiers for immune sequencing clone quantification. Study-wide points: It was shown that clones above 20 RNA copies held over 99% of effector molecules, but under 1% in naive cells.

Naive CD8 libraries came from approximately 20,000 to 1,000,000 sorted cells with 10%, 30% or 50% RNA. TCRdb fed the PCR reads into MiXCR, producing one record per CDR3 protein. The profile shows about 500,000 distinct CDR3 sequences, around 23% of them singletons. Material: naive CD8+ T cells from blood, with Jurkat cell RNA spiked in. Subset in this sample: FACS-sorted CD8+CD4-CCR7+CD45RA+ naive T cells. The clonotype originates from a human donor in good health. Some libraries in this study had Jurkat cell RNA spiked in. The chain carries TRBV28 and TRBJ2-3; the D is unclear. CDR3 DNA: TGTGCCAGCAGCTTGGTGGGGATTAGCACAGATGCGCAGTATTTT. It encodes CASSLVGISTDAQYF. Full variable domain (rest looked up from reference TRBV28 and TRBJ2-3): DVKVTQSSRYLVKRTGEKVFLECVQDMDHENMFWYRQDPGLGLRLIYFSYDVKMKEKGDIPEGYSVSREKKERFSLILESASTNQTSMYLCASSLVGISTDAQYFGPGTRLTVL.